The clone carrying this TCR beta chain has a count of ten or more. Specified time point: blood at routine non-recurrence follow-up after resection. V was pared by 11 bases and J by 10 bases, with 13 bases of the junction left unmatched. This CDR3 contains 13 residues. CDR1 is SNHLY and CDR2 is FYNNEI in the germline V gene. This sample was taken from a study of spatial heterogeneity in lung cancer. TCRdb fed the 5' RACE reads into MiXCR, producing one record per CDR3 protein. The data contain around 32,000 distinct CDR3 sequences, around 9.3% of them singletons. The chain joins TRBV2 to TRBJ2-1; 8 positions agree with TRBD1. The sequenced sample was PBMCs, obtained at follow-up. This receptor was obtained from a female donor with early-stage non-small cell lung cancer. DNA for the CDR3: TGTGCCCTCGTGAGACAGGGGAACGGGGAGCAGTTCTTC. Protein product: CALVRQGNGEQFF.